This T cell receptor (beta chain) was sequenced in a study of tumor-infiltrating lymphocytes in primary liver carcinoma. The V end was cut by 1 base, the J end by 6 bases, with 12 bases between. Germline loops: CDR1 SGHAT, CDR2 FQNNGV. The CDR3 is made up of 15 amino acids. About this clonotype itself: No conserved phenylalanine or tryptophan ends this CDR3, so it is likely a read error.

A constant-region primer served to make TCR beta cDNA from about 490 ng total RNA. Modified slightly, ARM-PCR produced TCR beta libraries over three nested multiplex PCR rounds. Use of TRBV1-TRBV30 forward primers with a C-beta reverse primer characterized the first two PCR rounds, which lasted around 9 cycles each. TCRdb independently ran MiXCR on the multiplex PCR reads; one entry per CDR3 protein. The profile shows some 110,000 distinct CDR3 sequences, roughly 85% of them singletons. Extraction of RNA together with DNA used roughly 19-31 mg of unsorted bulk tissue. This clonotype was sampled from a man in his forties with primary liver carcinoma and hepatitis B virus infection. Sample: liver tumor tissue from sampling region 3. Specified subset: tumor region T3, left-lateral pole. The V gene is TRBV11-2, the J gene TRBJ2-2, with a possible D match to TRBD1 (6 bases). Written as DNA, the CDR3 is TGTGCCAGCAGCTTAGGCCCCACAGGGTCCGGGGAGCTGTTTGTT. This sequence encodes CASSLGPTGSGELFV.